Detailed here is one T cell receptor beta chain. Authors' methods: Counts of nucleated cells, estimated from reference gene primer amplification, were obtained. Sequenced by immunoSEQ multiplex PCR; TCRdb stores in-frame clones only, minus some. V and J calls plus clone size are reproduced from that table; the DNA served to infer D and trimming. Among roughly 200,000 clones listed, about 95% were seen once. The CDR3 is 16 amino acids. Looked up from germline, CDR1 is SGHRS and CDR2 is YFSETQ. V shed 8 bases, J shed 0 bases, and the junction held 8 bases outside the gene matches. The data stem from a study of blood T cell repertoires in COVID-19. Study-level background: The analysed material was cDNA or gDNA that came from T cells, B-cell-depleted T cells, or PBMCs.

The Seattle patients joined while their infection was active and were tracked longitudinally afterward. Specimen: peripheral blood. The chain has TRBV5-1 and TRBJ2-2, with 9 nucleotides matching TRBD2. The sequence was obtained from a man aged 25 to 45 with COVID-19, enrolled during active disease. The CDR3 DNA follows: TGCGCCAGTTCGCGTAGCGGGGGAGCGAACACCGGGGAGCTGTTTTTT. This gives the protein CASSRSGGANTGELFF.